These 30 T cell receptor beta chains were sequenced from one sample in a study of T-cell reconstitution after alpha-beta-depleted transplantation in children. The authors prepared the TCRbeta library with unique molecular identifiers. One entry per CDR3 protein, called by TCRdb with MiXCR from the PCR reads. The sample holds about 90,000 distinct CDR3 sequences; 6.5% to 8.5% are singletons and the top ten take under 8%. Material: PBMCs from the stem cell graft donor, obtained from the stem cell graft. The receptors were gathered from a human donor who donated a stem cell graft to a child with congenital amegakaryocytic thrombocytopenia.

Regarding this clonotype: A read error may explain this, as a much larger clone is one base away. This chain uses TRBV15 with TRBJ2-1; TRBD2 matches 9 bases. CDR3 length: 18 amino acids. Germline V gene sequence: CDR1 LNHNV, CDR2 YYDKDF (reference sequence). The CDR3 sequence is CPTSRGTPLSGGHNEQFF. DNA for the CDR3: TGTCCCACCAGCAGAGGTACCCCACTCAGCGGGGGGCACAATGAGCAGTTCTTC.

This clonotype was recorded many times. V and J are TRBV5-1 and TRBJ1-4; tentatively, D is TRBD1 (6 bases). Trimming stripped 4 bases from V and 3 bases from J, with 13 bases between. Germline assignment: CDR1 SGHRS and CDR2 YFSETQ. This CDR3 region has 15 residues. CDR3 DNA: TGCGCCAGCAGCGGGGGGCTCGCCGCTAATGAAAAACTGTTTTTT. It specifies CASSGGLAANEKLFF.

The sample holds many counts of this clonotype. The genes are TRBV29-1 and TRBJ1-1, with D hard to call. Trimming took 4 bases from V and 0 from J, leaving 15 bases between them. This CDR3 spans 15 amino acids. Germline V gene data show CDR1 as SQVTM and CDR2 as ANQGSEA. The CDR3 sequence is CSVGDLGSMNTEAFF. CDR3 DNA sequence: TGCAGCGTTGGAGATCTGGGCAGTATGAACACTGAAGCTTTCTTT. The variable domain in full, completed from reference TRBV29-1 and TRBJ1-1, reads SAVISQKPSRDICQRGTSLTIQCQVDSQVTMMFWYRQQPGQSLTLIATANQGSEATYESGFVIDKFPISRPNLTFSTLTVSNMSPEDSSIYLCSVGDLGSMNTEAFFGQGTRLTVV.

This clonotype was seen ten or more times. The chain uses TRBV29-1 and TRBJ1-1; 9 bases match TRBD1. CDR3 length: 13 amino acids. Germline-derived CDR1 and CDR2 are SQVTM and ANQGSEA. V lost 7 bases and J lost 3; bases outside the gene matches: 6. CDR3 protein: CSAQGARDTEAFF. The CDR3 DNA reads TGCAGCGCACAGGGGGCTCGGGACACTGAAGCTTTCTTT.

This clonotype has only a few counts. The J gene is TRBJ2-1, the V gene TRBV19; 7 bases match TRBD1. Germline V gene sequence: CDR1 LNHDA, CDR2 SQIVND (reference sequence). Germline trimming cut 5 bases from V and 2 bases from J; bases unmatched to any gene: 3. CDR3 length equals 14 residues. The CDR3 protein is CASSDRDTYNEQFF. The DNA for the CDR3 is TGTGCCAGTAGTGACAGGGATACCTACAATGAGCAGTTCTTC.

This clonotype was seen many times. This chain joins TRBV5-1 and TRBJ1-4; 8 positions agree with TRBD1. Germline loops: CDR1 SGHRS, CDR2 YFSETQ. The junction had 7 bases not matched to a gene; V was cut back by 1 base and J by 8 bases. The CDR3 extends over 15 amino acids. The CDR3 spells CASSLSGTGEEKLFF. The CDR3 coding sequence is TGCGCCAGCAGCTTGTCCGGGACAGGAGAAGAAAAACTGTTTTTT.

This clonotype has ten or more counts. V gene TRBV20-1 combines with J gene TRBJ2-5, with D hard to call. Germline assignment: CDR1 DFQATT and CDR2 SNEGSKA (reference sequence). The V gene lost 3 bases and the J gene lost 1 base, with 12 bases spanning the gap. The length of the CDR3 is 14 residues. For the CDR3, the DNA is TGCAGTGCTAGGGGGATGGGCGGCCAAGAGACCCAGTACTTC. It is translated as CSARGMGGQETQYF.

This clonotype showed up just a few times. The chain uses TRBV27 and TRBJ2-3, with a tentative D call TRBD2 (5 bases). The CDR3 extends over 16 amino acids. Trimming removed 4 bases from V and 3 bases from J, with 17 bases in between. The germline CDR1 and CDR2 sequences are MNHEY and SMNVEV (reference sequence). In DNA form, the CDR3 reads TGTGCCAGCAGTTCCCTTGGGAGACGGTTAACAGATACGCAGTATTTT. Translation gives CASSSLGRRLTDTQYF.

This clonotype was counted many times. The genes are TRBV10-3 and TRBJ2-5; 7 bases fit TRBD2. Germline CDR1 reads ENHRY; CDR2 reads SYGVKD. V dropped 6 bases and J dropped 5; count of bases not matched to a gene: 9. The CDR3 totals 14 residues. CDR3 region: CAIRTSDAKETQYF. CDR3 in DNA: TGTGCCATCAGAACTAGCGATGCCAAGGAGACCCAGTACTTC.

This clonotype appeared many times. V is TRBV7-2 and J is TRBJ2-1; no reliable D call. This CDR3 contains 14 residues. The V end lost 1 base, the J end lost 4 bases, and 8 bases lay between the germline ends. The germline V gene has CDR1 SGHTA and CDR2 FQGNSA. The CDR3 is CASSLVALYNEQFF. CDR3 nucleotides: TGTGCCAGCAGCTTAGTGGCATTATACAATGAGCAGTTCTTC.

This clonotype occurred many times. This chain connects TRBV24-1 to TRBJ2-3, with D possibly being TRBD2 (6 bases). Trimming removed 4 bases at V and 2 bases at J, with 12 bases between. The CDR3 is 15 residues long. Germline assignment: CDR1 KGHDR and CDR2 SFDVKD. The CDR3: CATSDLEGDTDTQYF. The CDR3 coding sequence is TGTGCCACCAGTGACCTGGAGGGAGACACAGATACGCAGTATTTT.

This clonotype occurred many times. This chain joins TRBV2 and TRBJ2-1; tentatively, D is TRBD2 (5 bases). The CDR3 sequence is 15 residues long. Trimming removed 6 bases at V and 5 bases at J, with 17 bases between. Germline-derived CDR1 and CDR2 are SNHLY and FYNNEI. The DNA for the CDR3 is TGTGCCAGCAGGAAGTCATCGGGGTCAAACAATGAGCAGTTCTTC. Its protein product is CASRKSSGSNNEQFF.

V and J are TRBV6-5 and TRBJ2-7; D is ambiguous. The CDR3 runs 11 residues. Trimming cost V 2 bases and J 6 bases, with 5 bases left between them. Per the germline V gene, CDR1 is MNHEY and CDR2 is SVGAGI. The CDR3 sequence is CASSYLTEQYF. CDR3 DNA sequence: TGTGCCAGCAGTTACCTGACCGAGCAGTACTTC.

This clonotype was seen ten or more times. The chain links TRBV5-1 to TRBJ2-3; 14 nucleotides match TRBD2. V dropped 3 bases and J dropped 0; count of bases not matched to a gene: 6. CDR3 length: 18 amino acids. The V gene's germline CDR1 is SGHRS and CDR2 YFSETQ. The CDR3: CASSSTGTSGGSTDTQYF. The DNA for the CDR3 is TGCGCCAGCAGCTCTACCGGGACTAGCGGGGGAAGCACAGATACGCAGTATTTT.

This clonotype was counted many times. The chain combines TRBV9 with TRBJ2-2; 8 bases agree with TRBD2. In germline, CDR1 is SGDLS, CDR2 YYNGEE. The CDR3 loop spans 16 amino acids. The junction had 9 bases not matched to a gene; V was cut back by 3 bases and J by 5 bases. The CDR3 loop is CASSAWPASGTGELFF. As DNA, the CDR3 is TGTGCCAGCAGCGCCTGGCCGGCTAGCGGGACCGGGGAGCTGTTTTTT.

This clonotype was counted ten times or more. V gene TRBV18 combines with J gene TRBJ1-1, with TRBD1 as a possible D gene (5 bases). Trimming left V 6 bases short and J 11 bases short, with 13 bases between. The CDR3 contains 11 residues. The germline V gene has CDR1 KGHSH and CDR2 LQKENI. The CDR3 here is CASSPRGGAFF. In nucleotides, the CDR3 is TGTGCCAGCTCCCCGAGGGGAGGGGCTTTCTTT.

The sample holds many counts of this clonotype. The chain combines TRBV7-2 with TRBJ2-1; TRBD2 matches at 12 bases. Germline V gives CDR1 SGHTA, CDR2 FQGNSA. The junction had 11 bases not matched to a gene; V was cut back by 5 bases and J by 9 bases. This CDR3 has 16 amino acids. CDR3 DNA: TGTGCCAGCAGCCCACTGACTAGCGGGAGTTCGAGTGAGCAGTTCTTC. Translation gives CASSPLTSGSSSEQFF. Drawing the rest from reference TRBV7-2 and TRBJ2-1, the complete variable domain is GAGVSQSPSNKVTEKGKDVELRCDPISGHTALYWYRQSLGQGLEFLIYFQGNSAPDKSGLPSDRFSAERTGGSVSTLTIQRTQQEDSAVYLCASSPLTSGSSSEQFFGPGTRLTVL.

This clonotype was picked up many times. The chain is built from TRBV29-1 and TRBJ2-5; 8 bases fit TRBD2. The trim removed 4 bases at V and 4 bases at J, leaving 5 bases unmatched. The length of the CDR3 is 13 residues. Per germline, CDR1 SQVTM and CDR2 ANQGSEA. DNA for the CDR3: TGCAGCGTTGCCCCGGGGGGGCGAGAGACCCAGTACTTC. Translating it yields CSVAPGGRETQYF.

This clonotype appeared many times. The CDR3 reads CASSFFGTGNEKLFF. In DNA, the CDR3 is TGTGCCAGCAGTTTTTTCGGGACAGGGAATGAAAAACTGTTTTTT. This rearrangement joins TRBV12-3 or TRBV12-4 to TRBJ1-4, with TRBD1 identical over 9 bases. The CDR3 has 15 amino acids. V gave up 3 bases and J gave up 5 bases; unmatched junction bases: 4.

The sample holds many counts of this clonotype. The rearrangement links TRBV27 to TRBJ1-6; D remains unclear. CDR1 MNHEY and CDR2 SMNVEV come from the germline V gene (reference sequence). Trimming stripped 5 bases from V and 9 bases from J, with 14 bases between. This CDR3 spans 14 amino acids. The CDR3 DNA follows: TGTGCCAGCAGTCCCGGACTGGGGTCTTCACCCCTCCACTTT. Encoded protein: CASSPGLGSSPLHF.

The genes are TRBV7-9 and TRBJ2-5; TRBD1 aligns across 8 bases. V was pared by 8 bases and J by 5 bases, with 10 bases of the junction left unmatched. This CDR3 is 14 amino acids long. Germline V CDR1 and CDR2: SEHNR, FQNEAQ (reference sequence). The CDR3 bases are TGTGCCAGCGGTCCCGACAGGGGTTATGAGACCCAGTACTTC. It encodes CASGPDRGYETQYF.

The table lists this clonotype with many counts. The chain carries TRBV19 and TRBJ1-5; D is undetermined. Germline V gene data show CDR1 as LNHDA and CDR2 as SQIVND (reference sequence). The CDR3 extends over 14 amino acids. Trimming shortened V by 5 bases and J by 0 bases, and 8 bases separated the two germline ends. Written as DNA, the CDR3 is TGTGCCAGTAGTTTTCGTTCTAGCAATCAGCCCCAGCATTTT. Protein sequence: CASSFRSSNQPQHF.

The sample holds a few counts of this clonotype. The chain links TRBV20-1 to TRBJ2-3, with TRBD2 as a possible D gene (6 bases). CDR1 and CDR2 (germline): DFQATT, SNEGSKA (reference sequence). The ends were cut back, 5 bases at V and 0 bases at J, with 18 bases in the middle. This CDR3 is built from 16 residues. CDR3 in DNA: TGCAGTGCTCAGGTGTCAGCGGGTTATAGCACAGATACGCAGTATTTT. Translating it yields CSAQVSAGYSTDTQYF.

In its sample, this clonotype was seen many times. The J gene is TRBJ2-7, the V gene TRBV5-1, with a tentative D call TRBD2 (5 bases). Per the germline V gene, CDR1 is SGHRS and CDR2 is YFSETQ. V gave up 3 bases and J gave up 3 bases, with 10 bases separating them. The CDR3 is 13 amino acids. The CDR3 nucleotides are TGCGCCAGCAGCTCCACTAGTGGCTACGAGCAGTACTTC. It translates to CASSSTSGYEQYF.

This clonotype appeared many times. This chain links TRBV5-1 with TRBJ2-1; TRBD2 matches at 12 bases. The CDR3 is made up of 14 amino acids. With V trimmed by 4 bases and J by 10 bases, 6 bases remained unmatched. Germline assignment: CDR1 SGHRS and CDR2 YFSETQ. The CDR3 loop is CASSVDGTSGEQFF. CDR3 coding DNA: TGCGCCAGCAGCGTCGACGGGACTAGCGGGGAGCAGTTCTTC.

This clonotype was observed a few times. The chain employs TRBV28 and TRBJ2-2, with D perhaps matching TRBD2 (6 bases). The CDR3 spans 16 residues. CDR1 and CDR2 from the germline V gene are MDHEN and SYDVKM. V lost 5 bases and J lost 2, with 15 bases in between. The CDR3 sequence: CASSPAGGFNTGELFF. CDR3 coding DNA: TGTGCCAGCAGTCCCGCTGGGGGGTTCAACACCGGGGAGCTGTTTTTT.

In this sample, this clonotype turned up many times. The genes are TRBV19 and TRBJ2-1; D possibly corresponds to TRBD2 (6 bases). Trimming stripped 10 bases from V and 5 bases from J, with 15 bases between. Germline CDR1 and CDR2: LNHDA and SQIVND (reference sequence). CDR3 length: 13 residues. The CDR3, as DNA: TGTGCCACGAAGACTAGGGGAGACAATGAGCAGTTCTTC. Translation gives CATKTRGDNEQFF.

At least ten counts were recorded for this clonotype. V and J are TRBV12-3 or TRBV12-4 and TRBJ2-1, with 14 bases identical to TRBD2. This CDR3 has 16 residues. The V gene end was trimmed by 5 bases and the J gene end by 8 bases; junction bases not matched to a gene: 8. CDR3 loop: CASSGGLAGAGYEQFF. CDR3 bases: TGTGCCAGCAGTGGGGGACTAGCGGGAGCCGGTTATGAGCAGTTCTTC.

In its sample, this clonotype was seen many times. The V gene is TRBV7-9, the J gene TRBJ2-1; D unclear. Trimming took off 1 base at V and 5 bases at J, with 3 bases between the two ends. CDR1 and CDR2 (germline): SEHNR, FQNEAQ (reference sequence). CDR3 size: 12 residues. This CDR3 is CASSLDHNEQFF. CDR3 nucleotide sequence: TGTGCCAGCAGCTTAGACCACAATGAGCAGTTCTTC.

Remarks on this clonotype: A much larger clone differs from this one at a single base, so this may be a read error. The chain carries TRBV15 and TRBJ2-7, with a weak D call TRBD1 (7 bases). Trimming left V 3 bases short and J 3 bases short, with 15 bases between. This CDR3 comprises 15 residues. Germline V gives CDR1 LNHNV, CDR2 YYDKDF (reference sequence). The CDR3 region is CATSSGGDRNYEQYF. The CDR3 bases are TGTGCCACCAGCAGCGGCGGGGACAGAAACTACGAGCAGTACTTC.